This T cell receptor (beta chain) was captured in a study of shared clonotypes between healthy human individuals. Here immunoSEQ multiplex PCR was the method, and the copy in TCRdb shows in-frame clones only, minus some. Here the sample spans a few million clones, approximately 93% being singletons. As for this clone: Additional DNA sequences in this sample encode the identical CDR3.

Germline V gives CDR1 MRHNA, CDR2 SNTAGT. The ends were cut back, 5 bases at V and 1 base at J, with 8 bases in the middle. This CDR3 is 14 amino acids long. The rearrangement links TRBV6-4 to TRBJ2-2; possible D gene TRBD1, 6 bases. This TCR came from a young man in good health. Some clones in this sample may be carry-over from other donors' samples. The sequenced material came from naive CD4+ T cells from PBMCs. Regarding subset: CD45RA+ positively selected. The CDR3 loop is CASSLTGNTGELFF. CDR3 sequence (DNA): TGTGCCAGCAGTTTGACAGGGAACACCGGGGAGCTGTTTTTT.